This record concerns one TCR beta chain sequence. CDR1 MNHEY and CDR2 SMNVEV come from the germline V gene (reference sequence). There are 13 residues in the CDR3. Deletions cut 2 bases from V and 4 bases from J, with 8 bases between. The data derive from a study of T cell responses to AZD1222 COVID-19 vaccine. Assay used: immunoSEQ multiplex PCR; TCRdb lists only in-frame clones, some missing. The sample includes some 120,000 clones, about 90% of them seen just once. The chain links TRBV27 to TRBJ1-2; a possible D gene is TRBD1 (5 bases). The input for sequencing was peripheral blood, taken on day 0 of AZD1222 vaccination. The origin of this receptor is an adult in good health. As DNA, the CDR3 is TGTGCCAGCAGTTTAACAGGAGCCTATGGCTACACCTTC. Its translation: CASSLTGAYGYTF.